Below, 4 T cell receptor beta chains from the same sample are listed, as sequenced in a study of blood T cells in healthy people across ages. A second PCR, run for roughly 6 to 11 cycles, used a sample-barcoded 5' primer plus a J-beta primer mix. TCRdb reprocessed the 5' RACE reads with MiXCR, giving one entry per CDR3 protein. Of under 850,000 distinct CDR3 sequences listed, about 34% were seen once; the top ten hold approximately 12%. Material for sequencing was blood. The receptors here all came from a man aged 18 to 30 in good health.

This chain connects TRBV5-1 to TRBJ2-7; TRBD2 matches at 8 bases. CDR3 length: 15 amino acids. Germline V gene data show CDR1 as SGHRS and CDR2 as YFSETQ. Losses at the gene ends were 1 base for V and 7 bases for J; bases not matched to a gene: 10. This CDR3 is CASSLNAGGHNEQYF. In nucleotides, the CDR3 is TGCGCCAGCAGCTTGAACGCGGGGGGACACAATGAGCAGTACTTC.

This clonotype was counted ten times or more. V usage is TRBV6-5 and J usage is TRBJ2-7; unclear D gene. V lost 4 bases to trimming and J lost 2 bases, with 9 bases between them. Germline loops: CDR1 MNHEY, CDR2 SVGAGI. CDR3 size: 13 residues. The CDR3 here is CASSSPAAYEQYF. The CDR3 DNA reads TGTGCCAGCAGTTCCCCGGCGGCCTACGAGCAGTACTTC.

Of note for this clonotype: A read error is possible here, since a much larger clone lies one base away. This chain links TRBV12-3 or TRBV12-4 with TRBJ2-1; TRBD2 agrees at 12 bases. The CDR3 consists of 15 residues. The DNA of the CDR3 is TGTGCCGGCAGTCAAACTAGCGGGGGGCACAATGAGCAGTTCTTC. Translated: CAGSQTSGGHNEQFF.

This clonotype was counted only a few times. V gene TRBV4-2 combines with J gene TRBJ1-4, with D maybe TRBD1 (6 bases). Trimming removed 0 bases at V and 8 bases at J, with 13 bases between. Germline V gene sequence: CDR1 LGHNA, CDR2 YNFKEQ. This CDR3 has 15 amino acids. The CDR3 nucleotides read TGTGCCAGCAGCCAAGAGGGGGGCACTAGAGAAAAACTGTTTTTT. It encodes CASSQEGGTREKLFF.